Each of the 23 T cell receptor beta chains below was sequenced from the same sample in a study of CD4 T cells in relation to SARS-CoV-2 and coronaviruses. CD4+ T cells from unexposed donors were obtained before the COVID-19 pandemic (2011-2018). Clones were read by immunoSEQ multiplex PCR, and TCRdb kept only the in-frame ones, dropping some. This sample has 68,000 or so clones, with more than 85% found just once. The sequenced sample consisted of naive CD4+ T cells from PBMCs. This sample's subset: naive CD4+ T cells isolated by negative enrichment. Receptor source: a human donor in good health.

This clone was observed a handful of times. This chain connects TRBV7-9 to TRBJ2-7; 8 nucleotides align to TRBD2. With V trimmed by 5 bases and J by 0 bases, 9 bases remained unmatched. This CDR3 has 16 amino acids. Germline V gene lookup returns CDR1 SEHNR and CDR2 FQNEAQ (reference sequence). CDR3 sequence reads: CASSGSLRGGSYEQYF. The CDR3 DNA sequence: TGTGCCAGCAGCGGTTCCCTCCGGGGGGGCTCCTACGAGCAGTACTTC.

This rearrangement joins TRBV5-1 to TRBJ2-1; 9 bases are a match to TRBD2. Germline CDR1 SGHRS, CDR2 YFSETQ. Trimming at V came to 7 bases and at J to 8 bases, leaving 7 bases not matched to a gene. The CDR3 is made up of 13 amino acids. The CDR3 protein is CASGRTSEDEQFF. CDR3 DNA sequence: TGCGCCAGCGGACGGACTAGCGAGGATGAGCAGTTCTTC.

J is TRBJ1-2 and V is TRBV3-1 (or the pseudogene TRBV3-2); 7 nucleotides align to TRBD1. The CDR3 has 15 amino acids. Per germline, CDR1 LGHDT and CDR2 YNNKEL (reference sequence). The J segment lost 5 bases and the V segment lost 1 base, leaving 7 bases of the junction unmatched. The CDR3 reads CASSQGDRSGYGYTF. The CDR3 nucleotides are TGTGCCAGCAGCCAAGGGGACAGATCGGGGTATGGCTACACCTTC.

J is TRBJ2-7 and V is TRBV5-1; D might be TRBD1 or TRBD2, each matching 5 bases. Trimming cost V 4 bases and J 5 bases, with 10 bases left between them. The germline V gene has CDR1 SGHRS and CDR2 YFSETQ. The CDR3 consists of 12 residues. The CDR3 reads CASSPRDHEQYF. DNA for the CDR3: TGCGCCAGCAGCCCCAGGGACCACGAGCAGTACTTC.

This sequence joins TRBV21-1 and TRBJ2-5; the DNA was not used to check the table's D call, TRBD2. TRBV21-1 is assigned pseudogene status. The length of the CDR3 is 11 residues. CDR3 amino acids: CVPSWEETQYF. The CDR3 bases are TGTGTGCCTAGCTGGGAAGAGACCCAGTACTTC.

This sequence joins TRBV2 and TRBJ1-2; 7 bases map to TRBD1. The CDR3 loop spans 15 amino acids. Trimming at V came to 6 bases and at J to 4 bases, leaving 11 bases not matched to a gene. Looked up from germline, CDR1 is SNHLY and CDR2 is FYNNEI. CDR3 protein: CASRINRGFGYGYTF. The CDR3 DNA sequence: TGTGCCAGCAGGATAAACAGGGGTTTCGGCTATGGCTACACCTTC.

CDR3 residues: CASSVVRVAFF. The CDR3, as DNA: TGTGCCAGCAGCGTAGTCAGGGTAGCTTTCTTT. This chain connects TRBV9 to TRBJ1-1, with TRBD1 as a possible D gene (5 bases). CDR1 is SGDLS, CDR2 YYNGEE, per germline. The CDR3 runs 11 residues. Trimming left V 0 bases short and J 10 bases short, with 7 bases between.

This clone was detected once. The chain joins TRBV20-1 to TRBJ2-4; no firm D call. The CDR3 length is 10 residues. Germline V gene lookup returns CDR1 DFQATT and CDR2 SNEGSKA (reference sequence). Between the trimmed V and J ends, which lost 2 bases and 13 bases, there was a span of 9 bases. The CDR3 nucleotides read TGCAGTGCTAGACTGACGAGCCAGTACTTC. Protein sequence: CSARLTSQYF.

The CDR3 region has the DNA TGTGCCAGCAGCGCTATAGCGGGAGTTAAATCAGGCACAGATACGCAGTATTTT. Residues: CASSAIAGVKSGTDTQYF. The genes are TRBV7-8 and TRBJ2-3, with 9 bases fitting TRBD2. This CDR3 has 18 amino acids. Germline CDR1 is SGHVS and CDR2 is FQNEAQ. The ends lost 5 bases at V and 1 base at J; junction bases unmatched: 13.

This clone came up once. The V gene is TRBV15, the J gene TRBJ2-7, with D unresolved. Per germline, CDR1 LNHNV and CDR2 YYDKDF (reference sequence). This CDR3 is 14 amino acids long. Deletions cut 1 base from V and 2 bases from J, with 9 bases between. The CDR3 reads CATSRGRVAYEQYF. The CDR3 nucleotides read TGTGCCACCAGCAGAGGTCGGGTAGCCTACGAGCAGTACTTC.

This chain joins TRBV6-4 and TRBJ2-1; TRBD1 agrees at 11 bases. There are 16 residues in the CDR3. Trimming removed 4 bases from V and 8 bases from J; junction bases left unmatched: 10. Germline V gene lookup returns CDR1 MRHNA and CDR2 SNTAGT. The DNA for the CDR3 is TGTGCCAGCAGTGCCAGGACAGGGGGCTTCTTCCATGAGCAGTTCTTC. Translated, it gives CASSARTGGFFHEQFF.

The V and J genes are TRBV29-1 and TRBJ1-2; D is undetermined. V lost 7 bases to trimming and J lost 7 bases, with 13 bases between them. Germline V CDR1 and CDR2: SQVTM, ANQGSEA. The CDR3 is made up of 11 amino acids. In DNA, the CDR3 is TGCAGCGCCCGACTGCGAGGTGGCTACACCTTC. Protein sequence: CSARLRGGYTF.

About this clone itself: Other DNA sequences of this sample code for an identical CDR3. The V gene is TRBV7-3, the J gene TRBJ1-1; no reliable D call. The CDR3 has 13 amino acids. V gave up 0 bases and J gave up 1 base, with 3 bases separating them. Germline-derived CDR1 and CDR2 are SGHTA and FQGTGA. The CDR3 region is CASSLTGNTEAFF. The CDR3 nucleotides are TGTGCCAGCAGCTTAACGGGGAACACTGAAGCTTTCTTT.

This clone appeared once. The chain employs TRBV7-6 and TRBJ2-7; perhaps TRBD2 as D (5 bases). This CDR3 is built from 15 residues. Germline V gives CDR1 SGHVS, CDR2 FNYEAQ. The germline V and J ends were trimmed by 5 bases and 5 bases, with 19 bases remaining between them. The CDR3 loop reads CASSRNSVGRNEQYF. Written as DNA, the CDR3 is TGTGCCAGCAGCCGGAATAGCGTAGGAAGGAACGAGCAGTACTTC.

The V call is TRBV28, the J call TRBJ2-1, with 7 bases identical to TRBD1. This CDR3 spans 14 amino acids. J was trimmed by 5 bases and V by 2 bases; bases with no gene match: 3. Germline V gene lookup returns CDR1 MDHEN and CDR2 SYDVKM. The CDR3 nucleotides read TGTGCCAGCAGTTTACGACAGGGAGACAATGAGCAGTTCTTC. Its protein is CASSLRQGDNEQFF.

V is TRBV4-3 and J is TRBJ1-2, with D possibly matching TRBD1 (6 bases). This CDR3 is built from 17 residues. Germline values: CDR1 LGHNA, CDR2 YSLEER. V lost 0 bases to trimming and J lost 1 base, with 15 bases between them. In DNA form, the CDR3 reads TGCGCCAGCAGCCAAGATCTCCGACAGGTCCTTAACTATGGCTACACCTTC. It codes for CASSQDLRQVLNYGYTF.

The V gene is TRBV7-2, the J gene TRBJ2-5, with D tentatively TRBD2 (5 bases). Trimming shortened V by 1 base and J by 5 bases, and 8 bases separated the two germline ends. Germline CDR1 SGHTA, CDR2 FQGNSA. CDR3 size: 13 residues. The CDR3 DNA follows: TGTGCCAGCAGCTTAGGAGGGTGGGAGACCCAGTACTTC. Protein sequence: CASSLGGWETQYF.

The V gene is TRBV28, the J gene TRBJ2-1; TRBD2 is a possible D gene (7 bases). The V gene's germline CDR1 is MDHEN and CDR2 SYDVKM. The CDR3 totals 14 residues. V shed 10 bases and J shed 3 bases, with 16 bases lying between them. CDR3 DNA sequence: TGTGCCATCAAGAGGGGGAGGGGCTACAATGAGCAGTTCTTC. Its protein is CAIKRGRGYNEQFF.

This clone was seen only once. V is TRBV25-1 and J is TRBJ1-4; D unclear. V lost 3 bases, J lost 5 bases, and 13 bases lay in between. CDR1 is MGHDK, CDR2 SYGVNS, per germline. This CDR3 comprises 15 residues. The CDR3 protein is CASSEALSGNEKLFF. In nucleotides, the CDR3 is TGTGCCAGCAGTGAGGCCCTGTCAGGAAATGAAAAACTGTTTTTT.

V gene TRBV6-1 combines with J gene TRBJ2-1, with 9 bases that match TRBD1. The germline gives CDR1 MNHNS, CDR2 SASEGT. V shed 2 bases, J shed 12 bases, and the junction held 14 bases outside the gene matches. This CDR3 is built from 16 residues. This CDR3 reads CASSEKGGQGRRGQFF. Written as DNA, the CDR3 is TGTGCCAGCAGTGAAAAAGGCGGACAGGGGAGGCGGGGGCAGTTCTTC.

This sequence joins TRBV7-9 and TRBJ2-6; D is unresolved. Deletions cut 0 bases from V and 5 bases from J, with 2 bases between. The germline V gene has CDR1 SEHNR and CDR2 FQNEAQ (reference sequence). This CDR3 has 13 residues. The CDR3 region has the DNA TGTGCCAGCAGCTTAGCTAGGGCCAACGTCCTGACTTTC. Its translation: CASSLARANVLTF.

The rearrangement uses TRBV5-1 and TRBJ1-2; D is perhaps TRBD1 (5 bases). The CDR3 is made up of 14 amino acids. Trimming stripped 4 bases from V and 4 bases from J, with 14 bases between. Germline CDR1 is SGHRS and CDR2 is YFSETQ. The CDR3 protein is CASSIGTEGYGYTF. The CDR3 DNA sequence: TGCGCCAGCAGCATCGGGACGGAGGGCTATGGCTACACCTTC. The full variable domain, its missing parts supplied by reference TRBV5-1 and TRBJ1-2, is KAGVTQTPRYLIKTRGQQVTLSCSPISGHRSVSWYQQTPGQGLQFLFEYFSETQRNKGNFPGRFSGRQFSNSRSEMNVSTLELGDSALYLCASSIGTEGYGYTFGSGTRLTVV.

This clone was recorded only once. The chain combines TRBV25-1 with TRBJ2-3; either TRBD1 or TRBD2 may supply D (6 bases each). The germline V and J ends were trimmed by 2 bases and 5 bases, with 20 bases remaining between them. The CDR3 extends over 17 amino acids. Germline CDR1 and CDR2: MGHDK and SYGVNS. The CDR3 DNA follows: TGTGCCAGCAGTGAAGAGGAGTTAGGGGGGTTTGGAGATACGCAGTATTTT. Residues: CASSEEELGGFGDTQYF. The full variable domain, in which reference TRBV25-1 and TRBJ2-3 provide the parts outside the CDR3, is EADIYQTPRYLVIGTGKKITLECSQTMGHDKMYWYQQDPGMELHLIHYSYGVNSTEKGDLSSESTVSRIRTEHFPLTLESARPSHTSQYLCASSEEELGGFGDTQYFGPGTRLTVL.